Below, 18 T cell receptor beta chains from the same sample are listed, as sequenced in a study of OX40 agonist ivuxolimab in advanced cancers. The assay was immunoSEQ multiplex PCR, and TCRdb's table has in-frame clones only and misses some. The data show roughly 80,000 clones, about 85% seen once. The sample was CD4+ or CD8+ T cells sorted from blood, taken in a trial of the OX40 agonist ivuxolimab. These TCRs come from an adult with an advanced solid tumor such as melanoma, head and neck, liver or kidney cancer.

The rearrangement uses TRBV28 and TRBJ2-2; unclear D gene. CDR1 MDHEN and CDR2 SYDVKM come from the germline V gene. The CDR3 is made up of 16 amino acids. The V end lost 3 bases, the J end lost 6 bases, and 17 bases lay between the germline ends. The CDR3 spells CASSFRTLVGAGELFF. The CDR3 DNA sequence: TGTGCCAGCAGTTTCCGGACCCTGGTAGGAGCCGGGGAGCTGTTTTTT.

This chain uses TRBV18 with TRBJ2-7, with D perhaps TRBD2 (6 bases). Germline loops: CDR1 KGHSH, CDR2 LQKENI. The CDR3 loop spans 14 amino acids. V lost 4 bases and J 0 bases, leaving 10 bases between the germline ends. DNA for the CDR3: TGTGCCAGCTCACGACTAGAGAGCTCCTACGAGCAGTACTTC. This translates into CASSRLESSYEQYF. The variable domain in full, completed from reference TRBV18 and TRBJ2-7, reads NAGVMQNPRHLVRRRGQEARLRCSPMKGHSHVYWYRQLPEEGLKFMVYLQKENIIDESGMPKERFSAEFPKEGPSILRIQQVVRGDSAAYFCASSRLESSYEQYFGPGTRLTVT.

This chain joins TRBV29-1 and TRBJ1-2, with D unclear. V was pared by 0 bases and J by 7 bases, with 12 bases between. The CDR3 consists of 13 residues. Germline assignment: CDR1 SQVTM and CDR2 ANQGSEA. The CDR3 nucleotides read TGCAGCGTTGAAGATTTCAGGACGGCTGGCTACACCTTC. This translates into CSVEDFRTAGYTF. The full variable domain, its missing parts supplied by reference TRBV29-1 and TRBJ1-2, is SAVISQKPSRDICQRGTSLTIQCQVDSQVTMMFWYRQQPGQSLTLIATANQGSEATYESGFVIDKFPISRPNLTFSTLTVSNMSPEDSSIYLCSVEDFRTAGYTFGSGTRLTVV.

The V gene is TRBV5-4, the J gene TRBJ2-7; 11 positions agree with TRBD2. The junction had 4 bases not matched to a gene; V was cut back by 3 bases and J by 2 bases. The CDR3 length is 15 residues. CDR1 is SGHNT, CDR2 YYREEE, per germline (reference sequence). The chain's CDR3 is CASSYISGRAYEQYF. CDR3 bases: TGTGCCAGCAGCTACATTAGCGGGAGGGCCTACGAGCAGTACTTC.

This chain links TRBV4-3 with TRBJ1-2; D perhaps matches TRBD1 (6 bases). Germline V CDR1 and CDR2: LGHNA, YSLEER. The CDR3 extends over 16 amino acids. With 1 base removed from V and 4 bases from J, the gap between germline ends came to 16 bases. CDR3: CASSQVPAADSYGYTF. In nucleotides, the CDR3 is TGCGCCAGCAGCCAAGTCCCTGCGGCGGACAGCTATGGCTACACCTTC.

This chain uses TRBV5-1 with TRBJ2-1; TRBD2 agrees at 11 bases. V lost 1 base and J lost 4; bases outside the gene matches: 10. Germline V gene sequence: CDR1 SGHRS, CDR2 YFSETQ. CDR3 length equals 18 residues. CDR3 region: CASSLTIGTSGIYNEQFF. CDR3 DNA sequence: TGCGCCAGCAGCTTGACCATCGGGACTAGCGGTATTTACAATGAGCAGTTCTTC.

The rearrangement links TRBV19 to TRBJ1-1, with D unclear. Germline V lookup: CDR1 LNHDA, CDR2 SQIVND (reference sequence). This CDR3 is 13 amino acids long. Trimming shortened V by 0 bases and J by 8 bases, and 10 bases separated the two germline ends. This chain's CDR3 is CASSIDFENEAFF. In nucleotides, the CDR3 is TGTGCCAGTAGTATAGATTTCGAAAACGAAGCTTTCTTT.

The genes are TRBV9 and TRBJ2-1; 11 bases are shared with TRBD2. V shed 3 bases and J 6 bases; nucleotides not matched to a gene: 17. The CDR3 runs to 19 residues. The germline V gene encodes CDR1 SGDLS and CDR2 YYNGEE. The CDR3 loop is CASSAVGGKGLAGGNEQFF. The CDR3 DNA reads TGTGCCAGCAGCGCCGTAGGGGGGAAGGGGCTAGCGGGAGGCAATGAGCAGTTCTTC. The entire variable domain, with the rest obtained from reference TRBV9 and TRBJ2-1, is as follows: DSGVTQTPKHLITATGQRVTLRCSPRSGDLSVYWYQQSLDQGLQFLIQYYNGEERAKGNILERFSAQQFPDLHSELNLSSLELGDSALYFCASSAVGGKGLAGGNEQFFGPGTRLTVL.

The chain recombines TRBV7-2 with TRBJ1-2; no firm D call. The germline CDR1 and CDR2 sequences are SGHTA and FQGNSA. This CDR3 is built from 13 residues. With 1 base removed from V and 5 bases from J, the gap between germline ends came to 8 bases. The CDR3: CASSLGSGYGYTF. The CDR3 DNA sequence: TGTGCCAGCAGCTTAGGGTCCGGGTATGGCTACACCTTC.

V gene TRBV6-5 combines with J gene TRBJ1-5; 9 positions match TRBD1. J gave up 1 base and V 5 bases, and 3 bases lay outside the gene matches. CDR3 size: 15 residues. Germline V gives CDR1 MNHEY, CDR2 SVGAGI. In nucleotides, the CDR3 is TGTGCCAGCAGTCGCGGGACAGGGAGCAATCAGCCCCAGCATTTT. This sequence encodes CASSRGTGSNQPQHF.

The sample holds one count of this clone. The chain joins TRBV28 to TRBJ2-1; TRBD1 matches 9 bases. The germline CDR1 and CDR2 sequences are MDHEN and SYDVKM. CDR3 length equals 15 residues. V lost 5 bases to trimming and J lost 7 bases; unmatched junction nucleotides: 9. This chain's CDR3 is CASSKPGQGVNEQFF. The CDR3 region has the DNA TGTGCCAGCAGTAAACCGGGACAGGGTGTAAATGAGCAGTTCTTC.

V usage is TRBV15 and J usage is TRBJ2-1; maybe TRBD2 (6 bases). The CDR3 loop spans 15 amino acids. Trimming stripped 1 base from V and 5 bases from J, with 12 bases between. In germline, CDR1 is LNHNV, CDR2 YYDKDF (reference sequence). The CDR3 protein is CATSRVRLGNNEQFF. DNA of the CDR3: TGTGCCACCAGCAGAGTGAGACTAGGGAACAATGAGCAGTTCTTC.

This chain connects TRBV6-1 to TRBJ2-5; 8 bases are shared with TRBD2. CDR3 length: 14 residues. Germline CDR1 and CDR2: MNHNS and SASEGT. Trimming at V came to 10 bases and at J to 0 bases, leaving 7 bases not matched to a gene. The CDR3 DNA follows: TGTGCCATCACGACTAGCGAGTACCAAGAGACCCAGTACTTC. Translating gives CAITTSEYQETQYF.

The rearrangement links TRBV19 to TRBJ2-2; 8 positions agree with TRBD2. This CDR3 contains 17 residues. V was pared by 5 bases and J by 4 bases, with 12 bases of the junction left unmatched. In germline, CDR1 is LNHDA, CDR2 SQIVND (reference sequence). The CDR3 DNA follows: TGTGCCAGTAGTGCCCATGCGGGGGGAGGGCGCACCGGGGAGCTGTTTTTT. Protein sequence: CASSAHAGGGRTGELFF.

For the CDR3, the DNA is TGTGCCAGCAGCACCATAGCGGGAGGGCCGTTACACGAGCAGTACTTC. Translating gives CASSTIAGGPLHEQYF. The chain has TRBV7-9 and TRBJ2-7; 11 bases line up with TRBD2. The trim removed 5 bases at V and 5 bases at J, leaving 11 bases unmatched. Germline values: CDR1 SEHNR, CDR2 FQNEAQ (reference sequence). This CDR3 is built from 16 residues.

The genes are TRBV7-3 and TRBJ2-3; D might be TRBD1 (6 bases). There are 18 residues in the CDR3. Germline V gene data show CDR1 as SGHTA and CDR2 as FQGTGA. V lost 2 bases and J 2 bases, leaving 20 bases between the germline ends. CDR3 coding DNA: TGTGCCAGCAGCTTATTGGGTTTGGCGGCAGGGGCCACAGATACGCAGTATTTT. It translates to CASSLLGLAAGATDTQYF. Together with reference TRBV7-3 and TRBJ2-3, the CDR3 gives the full variable domain: GAGVSQTPSNKVTEKGKYVELRCDPISGHTALYWYRQSLGQGPEFLIYFQGTGAADDSGLPNDRFFAVRPEGSVSTLKIQRTERGDSAVYLCASSLLGLAAGATDTQYFGPGTRLTVL.

This chain joins TRBV7-3 and TRBJ1-5; D unresolved. The CDR3 has 13 amino acids. Germline assignment: CDR1 SGHTA and CDR2 FQGTGA. Trimming pared 1 base from V and 2 bases from J, leaving 3 bases between. CDR3 nucleotide sequence: TGTGCCAGCAGCTTAAGGGGCAATCAGCCCCAGCATTTT. Amino acid sequence: CASSLRGNQPQHF. The whole variable domain, filled in from reference TRBV7-3 and TRBJ1-5, reads GAGVSQTPSNKVTEKGKYVELRCDPISGHTALYWYRQSLGQGPEFLIYFQGTGAADDSGLPNDRFFAVRPEGSVSTLKIQRTERGDSAVYLCASSLRGNQPQHFGDGTRLSIL.

This chain joins TRBV7-9 and TRBJ2-7; no reliable D call. Germline CDR1 reads SEHNR; CDR2 reads FQNEAQ (reference sequence). The CDR3 is 15 amino acids. V dropped 3 bases and J dropped 3 bases, with 15 bases sitting between them. As DNA, the CDR3 is TGTGCCAGCAGCTTTGACCGATTCTTAGGCTACGAGCAGTACTTC. It specifies CASSFDRFLGYEQYF.